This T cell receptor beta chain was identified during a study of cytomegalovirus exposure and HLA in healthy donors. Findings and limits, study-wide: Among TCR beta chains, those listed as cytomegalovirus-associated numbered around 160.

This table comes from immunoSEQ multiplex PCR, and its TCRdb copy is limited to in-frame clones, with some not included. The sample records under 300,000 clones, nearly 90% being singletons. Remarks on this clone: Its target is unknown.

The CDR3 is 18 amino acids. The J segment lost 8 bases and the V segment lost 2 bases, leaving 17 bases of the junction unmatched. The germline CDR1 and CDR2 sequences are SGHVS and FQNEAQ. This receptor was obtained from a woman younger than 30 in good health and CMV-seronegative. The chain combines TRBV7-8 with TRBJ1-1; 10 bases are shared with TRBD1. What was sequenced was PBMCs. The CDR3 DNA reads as TGTGCCAGCAGCTTAATCCCTGGGGGAGTTGGACAGGGGGGCGAAGCTTTCTTT. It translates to CASSLIPGGVGQGGEAFF.